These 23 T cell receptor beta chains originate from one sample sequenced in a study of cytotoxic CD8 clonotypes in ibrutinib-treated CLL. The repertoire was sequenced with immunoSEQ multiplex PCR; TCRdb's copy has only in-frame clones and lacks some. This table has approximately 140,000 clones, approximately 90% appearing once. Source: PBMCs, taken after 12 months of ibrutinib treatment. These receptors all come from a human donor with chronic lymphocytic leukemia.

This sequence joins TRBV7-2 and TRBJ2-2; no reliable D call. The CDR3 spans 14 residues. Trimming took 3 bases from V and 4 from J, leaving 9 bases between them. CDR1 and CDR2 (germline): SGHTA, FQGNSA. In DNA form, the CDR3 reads TGTGCCAGCAGCTTCTCTCGAGGCACCGGGGAGCTGTTTTTT. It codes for CASSFSRGTGELFF.

The CDR3, as DNA: TGTGCCAGCAGCTCCCCGGCGACAATTGCGGTCTTCTTC. This codes for CASSSPATIAVFF. The rearrangement links TRBV5-4 to TRBJ2-1; D not resolved. Looked up from germline, CDR1 is SGHNT and CDR2 is YYREEE (reference sequence). The CDR3 runs 13 residues. V lost 3 bases, J lost 16 bases, and 20 bases lay in between. The full variable domain, rest sourced from reference TRBV5-4 and TRBJ2-1, is ETGVTQSPTHLIKTRGQQVTLRCSSQSGHNTVSWYQQALGQGPQFIFQYYREEENGRGNFPPRFSGLQFPNYSSELNVNALELDDSALYLCASSSPATIAVFFGPGTRLTVL.

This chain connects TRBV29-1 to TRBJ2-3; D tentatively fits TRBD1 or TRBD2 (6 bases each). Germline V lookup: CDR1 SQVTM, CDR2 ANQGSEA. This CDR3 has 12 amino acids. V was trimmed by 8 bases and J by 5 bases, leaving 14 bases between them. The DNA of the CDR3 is TGCAGCCACGGGGGCCCCGGAGATACGCAGTATTTT. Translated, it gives CSHGGPGDTQYF.

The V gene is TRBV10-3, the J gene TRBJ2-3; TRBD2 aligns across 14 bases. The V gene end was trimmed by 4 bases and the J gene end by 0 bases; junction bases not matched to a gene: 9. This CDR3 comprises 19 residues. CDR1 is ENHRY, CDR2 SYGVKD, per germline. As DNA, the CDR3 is TGTGCCATCAGTGCCCCGGGACTAGCGGGAGTGGATAGCACAGATACGCAGTATTTT. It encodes CAISAPGLAGVDSTDTQYF.

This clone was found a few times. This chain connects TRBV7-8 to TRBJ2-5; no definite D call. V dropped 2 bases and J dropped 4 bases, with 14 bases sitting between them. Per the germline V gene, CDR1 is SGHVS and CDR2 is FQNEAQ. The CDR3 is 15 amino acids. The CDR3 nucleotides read TGTGCCAGCAGCTTAAGACTCAGATCGGGAGAGACCCAGTACTTC. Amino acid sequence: CASSLRLRSGETQYF.

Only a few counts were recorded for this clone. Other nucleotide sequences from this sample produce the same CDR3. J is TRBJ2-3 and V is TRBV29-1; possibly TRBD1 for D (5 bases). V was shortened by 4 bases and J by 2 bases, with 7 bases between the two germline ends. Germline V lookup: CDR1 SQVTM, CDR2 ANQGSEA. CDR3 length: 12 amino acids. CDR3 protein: CSVGQLTDTQYF. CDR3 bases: TGCAGCGTTGGACAGCTCACAGATACGCAGTATTTT.

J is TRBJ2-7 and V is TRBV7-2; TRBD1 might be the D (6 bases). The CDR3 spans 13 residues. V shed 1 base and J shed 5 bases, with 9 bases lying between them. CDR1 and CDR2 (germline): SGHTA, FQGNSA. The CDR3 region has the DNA TGTGCCAGCAGCTTAGTGGGACAAGACGAGCAGTACTTC. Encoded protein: CASSLVGQDEQYF.

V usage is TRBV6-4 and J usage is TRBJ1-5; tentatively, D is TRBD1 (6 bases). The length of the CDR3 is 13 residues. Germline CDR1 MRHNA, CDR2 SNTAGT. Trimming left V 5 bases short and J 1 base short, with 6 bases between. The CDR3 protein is CASSTGSNQPQHF. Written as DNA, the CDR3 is TGTGCCAGCAGTACAGGGAGCAATCAGCCCCAGCATTTT.

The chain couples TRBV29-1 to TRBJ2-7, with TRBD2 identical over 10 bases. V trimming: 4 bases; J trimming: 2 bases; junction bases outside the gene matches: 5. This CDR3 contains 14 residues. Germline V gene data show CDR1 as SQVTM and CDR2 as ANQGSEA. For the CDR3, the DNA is TGCAGCGTTGGAGGGACTAGCGTCGCCTACGAGCAGTACTTC. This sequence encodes CSVGGTSVAYEQYF.

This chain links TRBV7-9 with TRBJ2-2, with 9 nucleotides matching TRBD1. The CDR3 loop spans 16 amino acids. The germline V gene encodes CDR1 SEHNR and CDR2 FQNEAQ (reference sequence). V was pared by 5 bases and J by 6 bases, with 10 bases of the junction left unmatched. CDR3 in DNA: TGTGCCAGCAGCCTAACCGGGACAGGGTTCCCCGGGGAGCTGTTTTTT. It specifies CASSLTGTGFPGELFF.

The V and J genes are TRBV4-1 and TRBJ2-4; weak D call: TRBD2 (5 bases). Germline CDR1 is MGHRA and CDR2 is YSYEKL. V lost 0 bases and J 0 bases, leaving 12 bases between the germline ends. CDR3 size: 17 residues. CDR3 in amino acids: CASSQDRTGKAKNIQYF. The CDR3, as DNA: TGCGCCAGCAGCCAAGATCGAACGGGGAAAGCCAAAAACATTCAGTACTTC.

DNA for the CDR3: TGTGCCAGCAGTGAATCGGACTATGGCTACACCTTC. It specifies CASSESDYGYTF. This rearrangement joins TRBV25-1 to TRBJ1-2, with D unclear. CDR3 size: 12 residues. V was trimmed by 1 base and J by 3 bases, leaving 3 bases between them. Germline CDR1 reads MGHDK; CDR2 reads SYGVNS.

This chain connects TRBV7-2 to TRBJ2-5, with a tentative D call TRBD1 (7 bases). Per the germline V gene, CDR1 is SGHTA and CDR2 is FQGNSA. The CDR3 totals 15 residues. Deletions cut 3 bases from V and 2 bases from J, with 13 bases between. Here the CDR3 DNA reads TGTGCCAGCAGCTTCCAGGGGGGTCTGCAAGAGACCCAGTACTTC. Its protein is CASSFQGGLQETQYF.

Here the CDR3 reads CASSPHADRGGEQFF. For the CDR3, the DNA is TGTGCCAGCAGCCCCCACGCCGACAGGGGCGGTGAGCAGTTCTTC. This rearrangement joins TRBV11-3 to TRBJ2-1, with 8 bases that match TRBD1. J lost 9 bases, V lost 5 bases, and 12 bases had no gene match. This CDR3 is built from 15 residues. The germline V gene has CDR1 SGHNT and CDR2 YENEEA.

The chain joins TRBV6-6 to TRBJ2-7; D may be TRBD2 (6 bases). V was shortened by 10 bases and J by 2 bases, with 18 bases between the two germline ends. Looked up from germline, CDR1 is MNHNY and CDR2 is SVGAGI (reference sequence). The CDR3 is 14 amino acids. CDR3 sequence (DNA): TGTGCCACTTCGGTAGGAGGGAAACCCTACGAGCAGTACTTC. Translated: CATSVGGKPYEQYF.

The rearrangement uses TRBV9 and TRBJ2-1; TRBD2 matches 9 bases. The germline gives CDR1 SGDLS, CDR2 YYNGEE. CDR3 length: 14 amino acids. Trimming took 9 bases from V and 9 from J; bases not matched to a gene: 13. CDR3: CATNAGGRGGEQFF. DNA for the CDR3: TGTGCCACCAATGCGGGCGGGAGGGGAGGTGAGCAGTTCTTC.

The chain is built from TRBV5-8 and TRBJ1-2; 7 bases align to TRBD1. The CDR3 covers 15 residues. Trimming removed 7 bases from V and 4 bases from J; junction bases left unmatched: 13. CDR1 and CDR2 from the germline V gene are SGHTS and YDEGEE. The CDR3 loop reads CASGKTGEGVYGYTF. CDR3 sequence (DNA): TGTGCCAGCGGCAAAACAGGGGAGGGAGTCTATGGCTACACCTTC.

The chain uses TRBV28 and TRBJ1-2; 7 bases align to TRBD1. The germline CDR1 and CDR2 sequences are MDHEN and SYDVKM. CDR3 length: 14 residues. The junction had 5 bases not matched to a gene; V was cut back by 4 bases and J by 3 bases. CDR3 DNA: TGTGCCAGCAGTTCGGGACAGTACTACTATGGCTACACCTTC. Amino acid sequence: CASSSGQYYYGYTF.

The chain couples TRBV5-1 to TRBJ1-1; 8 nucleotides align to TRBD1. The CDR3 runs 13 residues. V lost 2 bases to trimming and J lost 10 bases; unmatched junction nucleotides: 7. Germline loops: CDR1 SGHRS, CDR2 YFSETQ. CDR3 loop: CASSLWTGKGAFF. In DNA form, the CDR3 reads TGCGCCAGCAGCTTATGGACAGGGAAAGGAGCTTTCTTT.

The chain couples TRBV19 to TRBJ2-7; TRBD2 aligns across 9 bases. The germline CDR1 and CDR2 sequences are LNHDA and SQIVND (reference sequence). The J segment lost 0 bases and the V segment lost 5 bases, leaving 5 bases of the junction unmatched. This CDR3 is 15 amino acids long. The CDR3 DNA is TGTGCCAGTAGTTCCCTTAGCGGGAGCTCCTACGAGCAGTACTTC. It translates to CASSSLSGSSYEQYF. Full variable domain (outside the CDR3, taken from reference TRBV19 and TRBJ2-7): DGGITQSPKYLFRKEGQNVTLSCEQNLNHDAMYWYRQDPGQGLRLIYYSQIVNDFQKGDIAEGYSVSREKKESFPLTVTSAQKNPTAFYLCASSSLSGSSYEQYFGPGTRLTVT.

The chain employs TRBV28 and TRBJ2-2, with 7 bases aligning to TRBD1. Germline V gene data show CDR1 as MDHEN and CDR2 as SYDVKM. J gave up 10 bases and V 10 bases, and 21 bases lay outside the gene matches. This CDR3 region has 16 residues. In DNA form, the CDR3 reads TGTGCCACCGCAGCCCCGACAGGGAAGGCTGGATTGGAGCTGTTTTTT. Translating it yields CATAAPTGKAGLELFF.

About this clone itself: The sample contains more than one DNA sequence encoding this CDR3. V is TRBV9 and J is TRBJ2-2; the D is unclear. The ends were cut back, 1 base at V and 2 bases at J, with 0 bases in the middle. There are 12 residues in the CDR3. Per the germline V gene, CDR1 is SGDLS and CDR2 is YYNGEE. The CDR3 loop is CASSVNTGELFF. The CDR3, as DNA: TGTGCCAGCAGCGTAAACACCGGGGAGCTGTTTTTT.

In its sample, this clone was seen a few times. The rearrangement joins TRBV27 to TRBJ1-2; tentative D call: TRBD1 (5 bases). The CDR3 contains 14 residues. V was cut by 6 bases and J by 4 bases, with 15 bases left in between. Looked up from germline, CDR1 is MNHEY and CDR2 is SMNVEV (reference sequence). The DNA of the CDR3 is TGTGCCAGCAGGCCCCGGGGGACCGCCTATGGCTACACCTTC. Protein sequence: CASRPRGTAYGYTF.